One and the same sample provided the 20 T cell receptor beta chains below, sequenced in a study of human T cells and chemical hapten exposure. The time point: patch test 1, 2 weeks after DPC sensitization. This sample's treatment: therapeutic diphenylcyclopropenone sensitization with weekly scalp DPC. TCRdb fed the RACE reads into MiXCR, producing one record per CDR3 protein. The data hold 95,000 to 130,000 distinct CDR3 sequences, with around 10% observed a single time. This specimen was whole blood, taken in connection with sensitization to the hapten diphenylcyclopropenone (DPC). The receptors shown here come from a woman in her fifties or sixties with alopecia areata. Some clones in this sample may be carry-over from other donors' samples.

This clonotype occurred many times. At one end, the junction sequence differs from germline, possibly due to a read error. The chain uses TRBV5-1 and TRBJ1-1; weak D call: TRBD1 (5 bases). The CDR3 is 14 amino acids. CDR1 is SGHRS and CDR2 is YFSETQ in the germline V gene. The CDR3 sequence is CASSLRGVNTEAFF. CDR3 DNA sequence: TGTGCCAGCAGTCTGCGGGGGGTGAACACTGAAGCTTTCTTT.

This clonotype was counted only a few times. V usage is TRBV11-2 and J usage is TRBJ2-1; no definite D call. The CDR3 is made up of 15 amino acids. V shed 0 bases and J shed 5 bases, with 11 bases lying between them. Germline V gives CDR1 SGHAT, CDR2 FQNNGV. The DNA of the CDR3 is TGTGCCAGCAGCTTAGAATTGTTACCAAACAATGAGCAGTTCTTC. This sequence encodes CASSLELLPNNEQFF. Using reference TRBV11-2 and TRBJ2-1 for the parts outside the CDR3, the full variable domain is EAGVAQSPRYKIIEKRQSVAFWCNPISGHATLYWYQQILGQGPKLLIQFQNNGVVDDSQLPKDRFSAERLKGVDSTLKIQPAKLEDSAVYLCASSLELLPNNEQFFGPGTRLTVL.

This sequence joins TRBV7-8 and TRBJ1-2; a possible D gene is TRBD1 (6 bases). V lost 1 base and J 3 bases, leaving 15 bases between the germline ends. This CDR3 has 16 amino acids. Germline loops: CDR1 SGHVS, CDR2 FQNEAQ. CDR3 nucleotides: TGTGCCAGCAGCTTAGTCCGAGGGGGAGAGGACTATGGCTACACCTTC. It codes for CASSLVRGGEDYGYTF.

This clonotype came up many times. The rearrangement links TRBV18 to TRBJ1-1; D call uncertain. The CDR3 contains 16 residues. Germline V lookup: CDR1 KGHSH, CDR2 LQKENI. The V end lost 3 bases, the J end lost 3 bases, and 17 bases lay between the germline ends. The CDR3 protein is CASSPPGATVYTEAFF. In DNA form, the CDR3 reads TGTGCCAGCTCACCCCCCGGTGCCACGGTTTACACTGAAGCTTTCTTT.

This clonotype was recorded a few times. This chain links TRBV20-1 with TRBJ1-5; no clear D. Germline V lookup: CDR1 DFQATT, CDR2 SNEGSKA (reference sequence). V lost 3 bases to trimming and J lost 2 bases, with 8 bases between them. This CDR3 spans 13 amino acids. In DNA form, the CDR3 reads TGCAGTGCTAGTCTTAGAGGCAATCAGCCCCAGCATTTT. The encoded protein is CSASLRGNQPQHF.

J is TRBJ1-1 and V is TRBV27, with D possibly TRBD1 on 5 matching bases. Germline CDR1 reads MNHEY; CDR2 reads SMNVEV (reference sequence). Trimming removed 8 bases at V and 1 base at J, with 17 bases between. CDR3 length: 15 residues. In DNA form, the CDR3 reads TGTGCCAGCCGTCCTAGGGGCAGAAAGAACACTGAAGCTTTCTTT. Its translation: CASRPRGRKNTEAFF.

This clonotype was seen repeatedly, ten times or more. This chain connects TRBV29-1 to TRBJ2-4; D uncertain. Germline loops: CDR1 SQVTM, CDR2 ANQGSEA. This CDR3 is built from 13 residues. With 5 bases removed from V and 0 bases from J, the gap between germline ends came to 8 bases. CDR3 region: CSVRSLAKNIQYF. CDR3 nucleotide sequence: TGCAGCGTTAGGAGTCTAGCCAAAAACATTCAGTACTTC.

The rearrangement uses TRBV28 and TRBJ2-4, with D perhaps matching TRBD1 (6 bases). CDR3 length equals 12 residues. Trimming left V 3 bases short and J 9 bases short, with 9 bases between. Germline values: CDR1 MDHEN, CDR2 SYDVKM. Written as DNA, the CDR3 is TGTGCCAGCAGTTTGCAAGGGGGCATTCAGTACTTC. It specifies CASSLQGGIQYF.

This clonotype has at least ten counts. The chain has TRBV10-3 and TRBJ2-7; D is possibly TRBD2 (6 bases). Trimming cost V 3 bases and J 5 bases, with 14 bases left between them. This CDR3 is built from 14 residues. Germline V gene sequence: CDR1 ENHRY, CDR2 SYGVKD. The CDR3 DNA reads TGTGCCATCAGTGAACGGGGGACTCGCCACGAGCAGTACTTC. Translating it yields CAISERGTRHEQYF.

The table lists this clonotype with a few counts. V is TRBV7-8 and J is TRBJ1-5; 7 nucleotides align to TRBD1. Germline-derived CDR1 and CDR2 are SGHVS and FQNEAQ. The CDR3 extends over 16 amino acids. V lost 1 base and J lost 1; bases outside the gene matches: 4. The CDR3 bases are TGTGCCAGCAGCTTAGAGGGGACAGTGAGCAATCAGCCCCAGCATTTT. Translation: CASSLEGTVSNQPQHF.

In DNA form, the CDR3 reads TGTGCCATCAGTGCCGATTCAAAACTGAACTACGAGCAGTACTTC. It translates to CAISADSKLNYEQYF. The rearrangement uses TRBV10-3 and TRBJ2-7; D is uncertain. Deletions cut 4 bases from V and 3 bases from J, with 16 bases between. Looked up from germline, CDR1 is ENHRY and CDR2 is SYGVKD. The CDR3 contains 15 residues.

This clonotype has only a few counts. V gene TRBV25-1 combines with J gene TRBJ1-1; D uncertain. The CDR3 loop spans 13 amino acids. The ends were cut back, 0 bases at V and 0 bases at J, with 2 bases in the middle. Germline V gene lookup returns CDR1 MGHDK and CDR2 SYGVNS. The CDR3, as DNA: TGTGCCAGCAGTGAATATCTGAACACTGAAGCTTTCTTT. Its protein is CASSEYLNTEAFF.

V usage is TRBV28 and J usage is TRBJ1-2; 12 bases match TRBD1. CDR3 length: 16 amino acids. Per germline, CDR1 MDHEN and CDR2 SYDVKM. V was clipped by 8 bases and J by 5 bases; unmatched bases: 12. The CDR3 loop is CASQAGQGAEVYGYTF. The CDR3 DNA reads TGTGCCAGCCAGGCGGGACAGGGGGCGGAGGTATATGGCTACACCTTC.

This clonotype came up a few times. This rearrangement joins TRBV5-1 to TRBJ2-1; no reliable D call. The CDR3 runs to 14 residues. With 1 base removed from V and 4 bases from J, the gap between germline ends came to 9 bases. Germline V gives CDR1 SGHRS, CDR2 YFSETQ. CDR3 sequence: CASSLTIPYNEQFF. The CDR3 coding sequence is TGCGCCAGCAGCTTGACGATACCTTACAATGAGCAGTTCTTC. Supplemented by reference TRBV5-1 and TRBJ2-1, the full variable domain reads KAGVTQTPRYLIKTRGQQVTLSCSPISGHRSVSWYQQTPGQGLQFLFEYFSETQRNKGNFPGRFSGRQFSNSRSEMNVSTLELGDSALYLCASSLTIPYNEQFFGPGTRLTVL.

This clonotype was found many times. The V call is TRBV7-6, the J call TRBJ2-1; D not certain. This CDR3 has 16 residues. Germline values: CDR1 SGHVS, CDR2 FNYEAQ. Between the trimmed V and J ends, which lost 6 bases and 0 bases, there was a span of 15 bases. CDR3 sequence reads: CASRSVPVGSYNEQFF. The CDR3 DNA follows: TGTGCCAGCAGAAGCGTCCCGGTGGGCTCCTACAATGAGCAGTTCTTC.

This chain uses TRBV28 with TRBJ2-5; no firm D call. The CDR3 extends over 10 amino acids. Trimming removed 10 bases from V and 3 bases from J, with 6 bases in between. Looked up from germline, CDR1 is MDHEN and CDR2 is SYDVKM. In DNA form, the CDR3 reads TGTGCCACCCGGGAAGAGACCCAGTACTTC. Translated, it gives CATREETQYF.

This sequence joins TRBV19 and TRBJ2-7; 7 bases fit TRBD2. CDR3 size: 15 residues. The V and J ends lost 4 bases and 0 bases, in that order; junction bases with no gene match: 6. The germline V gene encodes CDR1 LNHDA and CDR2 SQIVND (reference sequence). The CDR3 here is CASSTLAALSYEQYF. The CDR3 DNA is TGTGCCAGTAGTACTCTAGCGGCCCTCTCCTACGAGCAGTACTTC.

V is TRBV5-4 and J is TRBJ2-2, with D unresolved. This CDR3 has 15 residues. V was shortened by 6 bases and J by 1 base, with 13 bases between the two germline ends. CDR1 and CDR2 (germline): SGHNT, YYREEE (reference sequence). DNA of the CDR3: TGTGCCAGCAACTCTGACCCCCAGAACACCGGGGAGCTGTTTTTT. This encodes CASNSDPQNTGELFF.

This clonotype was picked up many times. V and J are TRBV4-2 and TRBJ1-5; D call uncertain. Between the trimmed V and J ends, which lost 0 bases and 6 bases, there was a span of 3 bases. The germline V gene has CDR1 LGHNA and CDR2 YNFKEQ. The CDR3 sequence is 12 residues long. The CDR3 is CASSQESQPQHF. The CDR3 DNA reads TGTGCCAGCAGCCAAGAGAGTCAGCCCCAGCATTTT.

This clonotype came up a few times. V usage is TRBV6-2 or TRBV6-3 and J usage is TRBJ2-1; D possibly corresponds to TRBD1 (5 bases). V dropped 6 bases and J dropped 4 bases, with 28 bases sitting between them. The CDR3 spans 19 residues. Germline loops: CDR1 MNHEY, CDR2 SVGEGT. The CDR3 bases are TGTGCCAGCAGACGACCGTCCGTTTATCGAGCAGGGTATTACAATGAGCAGTTCTTC. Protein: CASRRPSVYRAGYYNEQFF.